The 25 T cell receptor beta chains below were found in one sample sequenced in a study of blood T cell repertoires in COVID-19. Only in-frame clones appear in the TCRdb table, and some are missing; sequencing was by immunoSEQ multiplex PCR. The top ten hold roughly 15% of the sample, which has 150,000 or so clones, more than 75% seen once. Input material: peripheral blood. The receptors here all came from a human donor with acute or convalescent COVID-19. The donor label of this sample is uncertain.

The J gene is TRBJ1-2, the V gene TRBV10-1; D uncertain. The CDR3 is made up of 11 amino acids. The germline gives CDR1 WNHNN, CDR2 SYGVQD (reference sequence). V was clipped by 6 bases and J by 7 bases, with 9 bases between them. Here the CDR3 DNA reads TGCGCCAGCAGGTTCCCCATTGGCTACACCTTC. As protein: CASRFPIGYTF.

This clone is a singleton in its sample. The chain carries TRBV5-4 and TRBJ2-7, with 8 bases identical to TRBD1. The CDR3 sequence is 14 residues long. After removal of 3 bases from V and 6 bases from J, the junction contained 8 bases not matched to a gene. CDR1 is SGHNT and CDR2 is YYREEE in the germline V gene (reference sequence). CDR3 protein: CASSSWTGKGEQYF. The CDR3 coding sequence is TGTGCCAGCAGCTCCTGGACAGGGAAGGGCGAGCAGTACTTC. Full variable domain (missing parts from reference TRBV5-4 and TRBJ2-7): ETGVTQSPTHLIKTRGQQVTLRCSSQSGHNTVSWYQQALGQGPQFIFQYYREEENGRGNFPPRFSGLQFPNYSSELNVNALELDDSALYLCASSSWTGKGEQYFGPGTRLTVT.

The gene calls are TRBV5-1 and TRBJ2-3, with TRBD1 identical over 7 bases. Germline CDR1 SGHRS, CDR2 YFSETQ. V shed 0 bases and J 0 bases; nucleotides not matched to a gene: 4. This CDR3 spans 16 amino acids. The CDR3 bases are TGCGCCAGCAGCTTGGCCCGGACAGGTAGCACAGATACGCAGTATTTT. Translation: CASSLARTGSTDTQYF.

V gene TRBV2 combines with J gene TRBJ2-7; 8 nucleotides align to TRBD1. The V segment lost 6 bases and the J segment 7 bases; nucleotides outside the gene matches: 11. The germline CDR1 and CDR2 sequences are SNHLY and FYNNEI. The CDR3 extends over 14 amino acids. The CDR3 sequence: CASREQDRVREQYF. CDR3 nucleotide sequence: TGTGCCAGCAGGGAGCAGGACAGGGTCCGGGAGCAGTACTTC. Filled out from reference TRBV2 and TRBJ2-7, the complete variable domain reads EPEVTQTPSHQVTQMGQEVILRCVPISNHLYFYWYRQILGQKVEFLVSFYNNEISEKSEIFDDQFSVERPDGSNFTLKIRSTKLEDSAMYFCASREQDRVREQYFGPGTRLTVT.

This clone was detected only once. Other DNA sequences in the sample encode the same CDR3. CDR3 sequence (DNA): TGCGCCAGCAGCCTACGACTAGCGGGGGGGATCACAGATACGCAGTATTTT. Its translation: CASSLRLAGGITDTQYF. The genes are TRBV5-1 and TRBJ2-3; 14 positions match TRBD2. In germline, CDR1 is SGHRS, CDR2 YFSETQ. There are 17 residues in the CDR3. With 4 bases clipped from V and 2 bases from J, the junction kept 6 bases outside the gene matches.

The chain couples TRBV28 to TRBJ2-7; TRBD2 might be the D (6 bases). CDR1 MDHEN and CDR2 SYDVKM come from the germline V gene. The CDR3 is 16 residues long. V gave up 4 bases and J gave up 0 bases, with 16 bases separating them. The CDR3 DNA reads TGTGCCAGCAGTTCCCCCGGGGACTCACGCTCCTACGAGCAGTACTTC. Encoded protein: CASSSPGDSRSYEQYF.

This sequence joins TRBV19 and TRBJ2-7; D may be TRBD1 (6 bases). The germline V gene has CDR1 LNHDA and CDR2 SQIVND (reference sequence). The CDR3 loop spans 15 amino acids. V shed 3 bases and J shed 2 bases, with 14 bases lying between them. As DNA, the CDR3 is TGTGCCAGTAGTATGCAGGGTAGGACAGCCTACGAGCAGTACTTC. It encodes CASSMQGRTAYEQYF.

The chain carries TRBV4-1 and TRBJ1-2; no firm D call. V was clipped by 1 base and J by 4 bases, with 10 bases between them. This CDR3 region has 14 residues. The germline CDR1 and CDR2 sequences are MGHRA and YSYEKL. Here the CDR3 DNA reads TGCGCCAGCAGCCAAGTCGAGCCCCGCTATGGCTACACCTTC. Its protein product is CASSQVEPRYGYTF.

This chain uses TRBV10-3 with TRBJ2-3; 9 bases line up with TRBD1. This CDR3 comprises 17 residues. The J segment lost 3 bases and the V segment lost 5 bases, leaving 12 bases of the junction unmatched. Germline CDR1 reads ENHRY; CDR2 reads SYGVKD. DNA of the CDR3: TGTGCCATCAGTTCCACCAGTCCCGGGACAGGGACAGATACGCAGTATTTT. It is translated as CAISSTSPGTGTDTQYF.

The chain employs TRBV12-3 or TRBV12-4 and TRBJ1-2; weak D call: TRBD1 (5 bases). The CDR3 runs 12 residues. Trimming removed 6 bases at V and 5 bases at J, with 10 bases between. CDR3 in DNA: TGTGCCAGCAGAAGCAGGGATTATGGCTACACCTTC. Its protein is CASRSRDYGYTF.

The CDR3 here is CASSDGTGGGDYGYTF. DNA for the CDR3: TGTGCCAGCAGCGATGGGACAGGGGGCGGTGACTATGGCTACACCTTC. The chain joins TRBV21-1 to TRBJ1-2; the table's D gene call, TRBD1, was not cross checked with the DNA. TRBV21-1 is a pseudogene. The CDR3 sequence is 16 residues long.

This chain links TRBV18 with TRBJ2-2; D is unclear. V lost 3 bases to trimming and J lost 2 bases, with 7 bases between them. The germline V gene has CDR1 KGHSH and CDR2 LQKENI. This CDR3 has 14 residues. The DNA of the CDR3 is TGTGCCAGCTCACCTTCCACAAACACCGGGGAGCTGTTTTTT. Protein: CASSPSTNTGELFF. Using reference TRBV18 and TRBJ2-2 for the parts outside the CDR3, the full variable domain is NAGVMQNPRHLVRRRGQEARLRCSPMKGHSHVYWYRQLPEEGLKFMVYLQKENIIDESGMPKERFSAEFPKEGPSILRIQQVVRGDSAAYFCASSPSTNTGELFFGEGSRLTVL.

Concerning this clone: Other DNA sequences in the same sample also yield this CDR3. The J gene is TRBJ1-6, the V gene TRBV7-2; the D gene is possibly TRBD1 (6 bases). Per the germline V gene, CDR1 is SGHTA and CDR2 is FQGNSA. V was clipped by 6 bases and J by 6 bases, with 12 bases between them. The CDR3 extends over 14 amino acids. CDR3 sequence (DNA): TGTGCCAGCAGTCAGGGGACGGTTAATTCACCCCTCCACTTT. Translated: CASSQGTVNSPLHF.

This chain links TRBV7-2 with TRBJ1-3, with D possibly matching TRBD1 (5 bases). CDR1 is SGHTA and CDR2 is FQGNSA in the germline V gene. With 1 base removed from V and 0 bases from J, the gap between germline ends came to 7 bases. CDR3 size: 15 residues. CDR3 DNA sequence: TGTGCCAGCAGCTTAGTCGGGGGCTCTGGAAACACCATATATTTT. Its translation is CASSLVGGSGNTIYF.

This clone has only a few counts. This chain links TRBV6-1 with TRBJ1-3; a weak D match, TRBD1 (6 bases). CDR3 length: 15 residues. The V end was cut by 3 bases, the J end by 4 bases, with 13 bases between. Germline assignment: CDR1 MNHNS and CDR2 SASEGT. The CDR3 protein is CASSEKQGTGNTIYF. For the CDR3, the DNA is TGTGCCAGCAGTGAGAAACAGGGAACCGGAAACACCATATATTTT.

The chain uses TRBV9 and TRBJ1-2, with D hard to call. The germline gives CDR1 SGDLS, CDR2 YYNGEE. Deletions cut 0 bases from V and 8 bases from J, with 11 bases between. The CDR3 has 13 amino acids. CDR3 DNA: TGTGCCAGCAGCGTAGGAGGGTTCGGCGGCTACACCTTC. Its translation is CASSVGGFGGYTF.

The genes are TRBV30 and TRBJ2-5, with D possibly being TRBD2 (5 bases). CDR3 size: 14 residues. Trimming shortened V by 2 bases and J by 5 bases, and 15 bases separated the two germline ends. Looked up from germline, CDR1 is GTSNPN and CDR2 is SVGIG (reference sequence). The CDR3, as DNA: TGTGCCTGGAGTCCTCCGGGGTATACGGAGACCCAGTACTTC. Translated: CAWSPPGYTETQYF.

This clone was observed a few times. The chain carries TRBV4-3 and TRBJ1-2; TRBD1 aligns across 9 bases. After removal of 9 bases from V and 2 bases from J, the junction contained 10 bases not matched to a gene. CDR1 and CDR2 from the germline V gene are LGHNA and YSLEER. The CDR3 is 15 amino acids. CDR3: CASRRGQGFNYGYTF. CDR3 coding DNA: TGCGCCAGTCGGAGGGGACAGGGCTTCAACTATGGCTACACCTTC.

The CDR3 reads CASSPRQARSGANVLTF. CDR3 bases: TGTGCCAGCAGCCCCCGACAGGCGCGCTCTGGGGCCAACGTCCTGACTTTC. The genes are TRBV7-9 and TRBJ2-6, with TRBD1 as a possible D gene (6 bases). Germline CDR1 is SEHNR and CDR2 is FQNEAQ (reference sequence). V was shortened by 5 bases and J by 0 bases, with 14 bases between the two germline ends. The CDR3 has 17 residues.

The gene calls are TRBV11-1 and TRBJ1-2, with 7 nucleotides matching TRBD1. Per the germline V gene, CDR1 is SGHAT and CDR2 is FQDESV (reference sequence). The CDR3 runs 14 residues. J lost 7 bases, V lost 2 bases, and 7 bases had no gene match. In DNA, the CDR3 is TGTGCCAGCAGCTTACAGGGCGACAGGGTTGGCTACACCTTC. Its protein product is CASSLQGDRVGYTF.

This chain connects TRBV5-1 to TRBJ1-4; tentative D call: TRBD1 (6 bases). The germline gives CDR1 SGHRS, CDR2 YFSETQ. V was clipped by 1 base and J by 0 bases, with 13 bases between them. There are 17 residues in the CDR3. CDR3 sequence: CASSLNVQGSTNEKLFF. CDR3 DNA sequence: TGCGCCAGCAGCTTGAACGTACAGGGATCAACTAATGAAAAACTGTTTTTT.

This sequence joins TRBV5-1 and TRBJ1-2, with a tentative D call TRBD1 (5 bases). The CDR3 spans 15 residues. Germline V gene lookup returns CDR1 SGHRS and CDR2 YFSETQ. V shed 0 bases and J shed 7 bases, with 16 bases lying between them. CDR3 coding DNA: TGCGCCAGCAGCTTGGCTGAAGCCCCCCAGGGTGGCTACACCTTC. Its translation: CASSLAEAPQGGYTF.

The CDR3 bases are TGTGCCAGCAGCTTTCGCCAGAATCAGCCCCAGCATTTT. It yields the protein CASSFRQNQPQHF. The chain couples TRBV5-6 to TRBJ1-5; no reliable D call. V lost 2 bases and J 4 bases, leaving 7 bases between the germline ends. Looked up from germline, CDR1 is SGHDT and CDR2 is YYEEEE. This CDR3 comprises 13 residues.

This clone was detected many times. The chain uses TRBV27 and TRBJ1-5, with 9 bases that match TRBD1. The CDR3 is made up of 17 amino acids. Germline assignment: CDR1 MNHEY and CDR2 SMNVEV (reference sequence). The V and J ends lost 0 bases and 1 base, in that order; junction bases with no gene match: 4. CDR3 amino acids: CASSLSTGQGSNQPQHF. The DNA for the CDR3 is TGTGCCAGCAGTTTATCGACGGGACAGGGCAGCAATCAGCCCCAGCATTTT.

The J gene is TRBJ1-2, the V gene TRBV7-9; D is uncertain. With 3 bases removed from V and 8 bases from J, the gap between germline ends came to 19 bases. The germline V gene encodes CDR1 SEHNR and CDR2 FQNEAQ (reference sequence). This CDR3 has 15 amino acids. This CDR3 is CASSFGDLLSAGYTF. CDR3 bases: TGTGCCAGCAGCTTCGGTGACTTATTGTCCGCCGGCTACACCTTC.